The 7 T cell receptor beta chains listed next were all sequenced from one sample in a study of blood T cell repertoires in COVID-19. The assay was immunoSEQ multiplex PCR, and TCRdb's table has in-frame clones only and misses some. This sample has 110,000 to 150,000 clones, with about 80% found just once. Material for sequencing was peripheral blood. The receptors were gathered from a woman aged 80 or over with acute or convalescent COVID-19.

The V and J genes are TRBV3-1 (or the pseudogene TRBV3-2) and TRBJ1-3; no clear D gene. This CDR3 spans 15 amino acids. V was clipped by 4 bases and J by 0 bases, with 10 bases between them. Germline V gene lookup returns CDR1 LGHDT and CDR2 YNNKEL (reference sequence). CDR3 nucleotide sequence: TGTGCCAGCAGCCCCACGGGGAGCTCTGGAAACACCATATATTTT. Protein: CASSPTGSSGNTIYF.

This chain links TRBV19 with TRBJ2-7; 7 positions match TRBD1. The CDR3 spans 15 residues. Germline V gene sequence: CDR1 LNHDA, CDR2 SQIVND (reference sequence). V trimming: 5 bases; J trimming: 0 bases; junction bases outside the gene matches: 7. The CDR3 coding sequence is TGTGCCAGTAGTCCCGGGACAGCGAACTCCTACGAGCAGTACTTC. Its protein is CASSPGTANSYEQYF.

V gene TRBV4-1 combines with J gene TRBJ2-7, with TRBD1 matching over 8 bases. Trimming cost V 2 bases and J 0 bases; bases outside gene matches: 18. The CDR3 has 20 amino acids. The germline CDR1 and CDR2 sequences are MGHRA and YSYEKL. This CDR3 reads CASSQRTSGGYQLSSYEQYF. CDR3 coding DNA: TGCGCCAGCAGCCAAAGGACTTCAGGGGGCTATCAACTGAGCTCCTACGAGCAGTACTTC.

The chain links TRBV20-1 to TRBJ2-2, with D tentatively TRBD2 (6 bases). The CDR3 extends over 14 amino acids. The V end lost 3 bases, the J end lost 0 bases, and 8 bases lay between the germline ends. The germline gives CDR1 DFQATT, CDR2 SNEGSKA (reference sequence). The CDR3 nucleotides are TGCAGTGCTAGTTCGGGGGCGAACACCGGGGAGCTGTTTTTT. This gives the protein CSASSGANTGELFF.

This chain links TRBV9 with TRBJ2-7, with 10 bases identical to TRBD2. This CDR3 comprises 15 residues. The germline V gene has CDR1 SGDLS and CDR2 YYNGEE. J was trimmed by 3 bases and V by 4 bases; bases with no gene match: 7. The CDR3, as DNA: TGTGCCAGCAGCCCCGTTACTAGCGGGGACTACGAGCAGTACTTC. This sequence encodes CASSPVTSGDYEQYF.

V is TRBV4-2 and J is TRBJ1-2; D uncertain. CDR1 LGHNA and CDR2 YNFKEQ come from the germline V gene. The CDR3 consists of 14 residues. V was shortened by 4 bases and J by 4 bases, with 13 bases between the two germline ends. CDR3 sequence reads: CASSPGRGVYGYTF. The DNA of the CDR3 is TGTGCCAGCAGCCCAGGCCGGGGAGTCTATGGCTACACCTTC.

The chain employs TRBV10-3 and TRBJ2-2, with D possibly being TRBD2 (6 bases). There are 15 residues in the CDR3. Trimming removed 6 bases from V and 3 bases from J, with 14 bases in between. CDR1 is ENHRY and CDR2 is SYGVKD in the germline V gene. The CDR3 region is CAIRGTDQDTGELFF. The CDR3 DNA sequence: TGTGCCATCAGGGGGACTGACCAAGACACCGGGGAGCTGTTTTTT.